The entry below describes one T cell receptor (beta chain). The sample originates from a study of tumor and adjacent non-tumor tissue in lung cancer. Study at large: On average, productive TCRbeta reads reached some 4.4 million per sample.

The template was RNA from unsorted bulk tissue. Three rounds of nested PCR, following a modified ARM-PCR protocol, produced the TCRbeta library. Each CDR3 protein is one row after TCRdb ran MiXCR on the multiplex PCR reads. The sample lists more than 85,000 distinct CDR3 sequences, about 66% occurring once. The clonotype was recovered from a man between 65 and 85 years old with non-small cell lung cancer. Sequencing was performed on lung tumor tissue.

The CDR3 coding sequence is TGTGCCAGCAGTAACTTACCCGAGCGGGATAGCACAGATACGCAGTATTTT. Translation gives CASSNLPERDSTDTQYF. V gene TRBV6-5 combines with J gene TRBJ2-3, with 7 positions matching TRBD2. V trimming: 5 bases; J trimming: 0 bases; junction bases outside the gene matches: 11. The germline gives CDR1 MNHEY, CDR2 SVGAGI. This CDR3 spans 17 amino acids.